Shown below are 3 T cell receptor beta chains from a single sample sequenced in a study of vaccination effects on CD4 cells after COVID-19 (dated 2022 in TCRdb). The ViraFEST assay stimulated PBMC with viral peptide pools and then used TCR sequencing to identify antigen-specific CD4+ T cell clonotypes by expansion. After about 10 days of culture, CD4+ T cells were isolated with the EasySep CD4+ T cell isolation kit. Each participant received two doses of an mRNA SARS-CoV-2 vaccine, either BNT162b2 or mRNA-1273. These receptors' targets are unknown. Libraries were prepared through the immunoSEQ multiplex PCR assay. Sourced from immuneACCESS, this table was stored by TCRdb with only in-frame sequences that have V and J called. A share of the clones is absent; for the studies checked, an unresolved V gene accounts for under half, and the remainder has no known explanation. This sample holds around 25,000 clones; about 80% were observed only once. The ten largest make up approximately 1.5% of the sample.

The input for sequencing was CD4+ T cells from PBMCs cultured with HCoV-NL63 spike peptides, taken after COVID-19 vaccination. What this sample's cell subset or site label stands for: HCoV-NL63 spike overlapping peptide pool stimulation. These receptors all come from a human donor who received a COVID-19 vaccine. Some clones in this sample may be carry-over from other donors' samples.

The gene calls are TRBV4-1 and TRBJ1-4; no clear D. The CDR3 runs to 17 residues. The ends were cut back, 0 bases at V and 2 bases at J, with 13 bases in the middle. CDR1 and CDR2 from the germline V gene are MGHRA and YSYEKL. The CDR3 is CASSQEIVPTTNEKLFF. The CDR3 nucleotides read TGCGCCAGCAGCCAAGAGATCGTGCCGACTACTAATGAAAAACTGTTTTTT.

V and J are TRBV6-5 and TRBJ1-5; 10 positions match TRBD1. Germline V gene lookup returns CDR1 MNHEY and CDR2 SVGAGI. Losses at the gene ends were 2 bases for V and 4 bases for J; bases not matched to a gene: 5. CDR3 length: 16 amino acids. CDR3 bases: TGTGCCAGCAGTTACAGACAGGGGGCGTCGAATCAGCCCCAGCATTTT. Residues: CASSYRQGASNQPQHF.

This clone was seen just once. V usage is TRBV5-6 and J usage is TRBJ2-7; 11 nucleotides align to TRBD1. V lost 4 bases, J lost 5 bases, and 5 bases stayed unmatched. CDR3 length equals 14 residues. Germline CDR1 is SGHDT and CDR2 is YYEEEE. This CDR3 reads CASSRDRGLHEQYV. The CDR3 region has the DNA TGTGCCAGCAGCCGGGACAGGGGGTTGCACGAGCAGTACGTC.